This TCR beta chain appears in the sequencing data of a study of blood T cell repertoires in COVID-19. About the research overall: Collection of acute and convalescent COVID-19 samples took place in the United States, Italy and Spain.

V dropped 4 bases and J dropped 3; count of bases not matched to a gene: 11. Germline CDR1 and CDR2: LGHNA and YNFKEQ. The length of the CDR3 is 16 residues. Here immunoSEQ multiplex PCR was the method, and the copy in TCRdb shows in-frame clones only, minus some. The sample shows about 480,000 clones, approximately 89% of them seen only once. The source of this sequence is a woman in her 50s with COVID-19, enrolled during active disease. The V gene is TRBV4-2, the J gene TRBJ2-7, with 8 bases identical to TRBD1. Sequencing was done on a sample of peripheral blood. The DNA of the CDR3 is TGTGCCAGCAGCCCCCTAGGGGCAGGGGGCCACTACGAGCAGTACTTC. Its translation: CASSPLGAGGHYEQYF.